This paragraph reports one T cell receptor beta chain. This entry belongs to a study of control samples from healthy donors and cancer patients. The repertoire was sequenced with immunoSEQ multiplex PCR; TCRdb's copy has only in-frame clones and lacks some. The sample shows approximately 130,000 clones, about 89% of them seen only once. The germline V gene encodes CDR1 GTSNPN and CDR2 SVGIG (reference sequence). V shed 4 bases, J shed 5 bases, and the junction held 10 bases outside the gene matches. The CDR3 is 14 amino acids. V is TRBV30 and J is TRBJ2-7; 8 bases align to TRBD1. The sequence was obtained from a man aged 50 to 60 in good health. Sample: blood. This CDR3 reads CAWKNRDRLNEQYF. CDR3 bases: TGTGCCTGGAAAAACCGGGACAGGCTCAACGAGCAGTACTTC.